The clone carrying this T cell receptor beta chain has at least ten counts. Its antigen is still unknown. Sequenced patients had shown CD8+CD57+ cell expansion by flow cytometry. Each patient gave a blood sample that was collected before any therapy had been received. This sample was taken from a study of CD8+CD57+ T cells in acquired aplastic anemia. Whole-study context: DNA per sorted CD4+ or CD8+ sample ranged roughly 0.17 to 27.4 ug, averaging approximately 3.3 ug. Overall study results and limits: It was found that twenty-nine CD8+ CDR3 sequences were shared between patients and controls.

V lost 4 bases and J lost 2, with 9 bases in between. The germline gives CDR1 SNHLY, CDR2 FYNNEI. The CDR3 loop spans 13 amino acids. Genomic DNA acted as the template from which TCR beta VDJ combination and CDR3 sequence profiling were carried out. TCRdb re-called the reads through MiXCR, storing one row per CDR3 protein. The profile shows a few hundred thousand distinct CDR3 sequences, roughly 50% of them singletons. The TCR sequence derives from a human donor with aplastic anemia. The J gene is TRBJ2-7, the V gene TRBV2, with no clear D. Sequencing was done on a sample of sorted CD4+, CD8+, or CD8+CD57+ T cells (not recorded which) from PBMCs. CDR3 sequence reads: CASSGAVTYEQYF. DNA for the CDR3: TGTGCCAGCAGTGGAGCTGTTACCTACGAGCAGTACTTC. Complete variable domain (other parts from reference TRBV2 and TRBJ2-7): EPEVTQTPSHQVTQMGQEVILRCVPISNHLYFYWYRQILGQKVEFLVSFYNNEISEKSEIFDDQFSVERPDGSNFTLKIRSTKLEDSAMYFCASSGAVTYEQYFGPGTRLTVT.